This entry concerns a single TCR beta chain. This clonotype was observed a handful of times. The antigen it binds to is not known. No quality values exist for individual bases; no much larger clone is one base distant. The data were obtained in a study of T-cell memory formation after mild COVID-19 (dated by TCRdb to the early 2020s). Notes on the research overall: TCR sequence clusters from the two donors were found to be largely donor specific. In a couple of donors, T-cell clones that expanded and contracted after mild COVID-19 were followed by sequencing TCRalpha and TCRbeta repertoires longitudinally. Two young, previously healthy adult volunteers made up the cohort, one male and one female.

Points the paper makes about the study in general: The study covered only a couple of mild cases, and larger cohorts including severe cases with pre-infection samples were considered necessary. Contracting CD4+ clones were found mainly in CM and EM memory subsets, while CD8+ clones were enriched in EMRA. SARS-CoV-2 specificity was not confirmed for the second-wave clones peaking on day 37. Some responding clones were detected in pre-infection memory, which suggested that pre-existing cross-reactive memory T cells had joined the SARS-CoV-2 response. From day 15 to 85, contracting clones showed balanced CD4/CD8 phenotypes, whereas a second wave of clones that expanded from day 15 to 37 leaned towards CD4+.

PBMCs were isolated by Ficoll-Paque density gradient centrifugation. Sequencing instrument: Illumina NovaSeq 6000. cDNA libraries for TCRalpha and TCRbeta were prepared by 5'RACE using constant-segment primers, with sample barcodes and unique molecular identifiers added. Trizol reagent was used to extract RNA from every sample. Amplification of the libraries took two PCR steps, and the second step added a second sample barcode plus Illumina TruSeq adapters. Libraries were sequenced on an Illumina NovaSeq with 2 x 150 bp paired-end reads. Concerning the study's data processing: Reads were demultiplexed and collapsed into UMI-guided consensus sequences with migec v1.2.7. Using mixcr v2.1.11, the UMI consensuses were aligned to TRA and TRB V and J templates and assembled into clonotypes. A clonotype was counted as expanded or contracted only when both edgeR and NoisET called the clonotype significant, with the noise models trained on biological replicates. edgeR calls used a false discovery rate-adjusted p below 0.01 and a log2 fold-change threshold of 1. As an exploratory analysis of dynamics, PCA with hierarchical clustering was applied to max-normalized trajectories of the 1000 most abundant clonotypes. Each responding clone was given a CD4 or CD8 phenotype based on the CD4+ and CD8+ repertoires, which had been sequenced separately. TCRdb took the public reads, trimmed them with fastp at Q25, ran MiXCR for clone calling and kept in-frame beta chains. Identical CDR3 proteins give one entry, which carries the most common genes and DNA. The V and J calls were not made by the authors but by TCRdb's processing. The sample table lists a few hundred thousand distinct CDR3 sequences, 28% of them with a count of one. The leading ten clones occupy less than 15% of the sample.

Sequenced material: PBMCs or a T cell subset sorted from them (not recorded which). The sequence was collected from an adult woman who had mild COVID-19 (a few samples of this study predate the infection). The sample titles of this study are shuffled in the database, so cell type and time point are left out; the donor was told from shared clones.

The CDR3 sequence is CASSLAGFSYNEQFF. The DNA reads TGTGCCAGCAGCTTAGCGGGTTTCTCCTACAATGAGCAGTTCTTC. In this chain, TRBV7-6 is recombined with TRBJ2-1; no D gene is confidently identified. CDR1 and CDR2 are drawn from the germline V gene: SGHVS, FNYEAQ. Trimming costs V 0 bases and J 0 bases, and their ends lie 6 bases apart. The CDR3, from cysteine to phenylalanine, totals 15 residues. Just CDR3 DNA is preserved here, 45 bases in frame from base 1.